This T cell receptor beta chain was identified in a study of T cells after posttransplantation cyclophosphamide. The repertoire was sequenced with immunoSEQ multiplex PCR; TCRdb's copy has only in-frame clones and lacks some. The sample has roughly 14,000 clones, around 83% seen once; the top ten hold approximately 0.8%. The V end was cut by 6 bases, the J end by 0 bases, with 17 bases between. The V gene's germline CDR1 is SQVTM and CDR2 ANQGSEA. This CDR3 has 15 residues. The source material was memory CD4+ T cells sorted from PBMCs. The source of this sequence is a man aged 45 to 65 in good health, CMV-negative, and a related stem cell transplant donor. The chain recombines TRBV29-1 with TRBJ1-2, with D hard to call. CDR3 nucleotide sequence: TGCAGCGTCCTTTTTATGGGCGCAGCTAACTATGGCTACACCTTC. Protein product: CSVLFMGAANYGYTF.